The clone carrying this TCR beta chain was observed a handful of times. Regarding time point: patch test 1, 2 weeks after DPC sensitization. The sample's treatment: therapeutic diphenylcyclopropenone sensitization with weekly scalp DPC. This specimen belongs to a study of human T cells and chemical hapten exposure. Across the whole study: Affected patients, primarily female, had alopecia areata, totalis or universalis.

TCRdb fed the RACE reads into MiXCR, producing one record per CDR3 protein. The sample contains roughly 180,000 distinct CDR3 sequences, approximately 20% of which appear only once. There are 13 residues in the CDR3. Trimming took off 6 bases at V and 8 bases at J, with 16 bases between the two ends. CDR1 and CDR2 (germline): SEHNR, FQNEAQ (reference sequence). The J gene is TRBJ1-1, the V gene TRBV7-9; D perhaps matches TRBD1 (6 bases). The sample here was whole blood, taken in connection with sensitization to the hapten diphenylcyclopropenone (DPC). The TCR comes from a woman aged 45-59 years with alopecia areata. Some clones in this sample may be carry-over from other donors' samples. As DNA, the CDR3 is TGTGCCAGCAGTCCGACGGCCGGGACAGAAGCTTTCTTT. Protein sequence: CASSPTAGTEAFF.